This T cell receptor beta chain was obtained from a study of T-cell reconstitution after alpha-beta-depleted transplantation in children. Per germline, CDR1 MNHEY and CDR2 SMNVEV (reference sequence). The CDR3 has 16 amino acids. Trimming removed 4 bases from V and 0 bases from J; junction bases left unmatched: 6. Researchers prepared the TCRbeta library using unique molecular identifiers, the study reports. TCRdb re-called the PCR reads with MiXCR, one entry per CDR3 protein. The sample records fewer than 550,000 distinct CDR3 sequences, under 13% being singletons. This clonotype was seen a handful of times.

This specimen was PBMCs from the stem cell graft donor, taken from the stem cell graft. The chain combines TRBV27 with TRBJ1-1; 9 bases are shared with TRBD1. The clonotype was recovered from a human donor who donated a stem cell graft to a child with acute myeloid leukemia. CDR3 DNA: TGTGCCAGCAGTTACACAGGGGGCGCCTTGAACACTGAAGCTTTCTTT. Protein product: CASSYTGGALNTEAFF.